The present TCR beta chain was sequenced within a study of cytomegalovirus exposure and HLA in healthy donors. Overall study context: The 120 validation repertoires used the same platform as the approximately 670 first-cohort repertoires (as reported by a later analysis).

Study-wide results and caveats: Some public TCRs appeared in many individuals, while most sequences were rare. Listed as cytomegalovirus-associated were 170 or so TCR beta chains.

Profiled with immunoSEQ multiplex PCR; TCRdb holds only in-frame clones, not every one. The data show 90,000 to 100,000 clones, approximately 90% seen once. A word on this clone: The target antigen is unknown.

CDR3 length: 14 residues. The germline V gene encodes CDR1 SGHVS and CDR2 FQNEAQ. Germline trimming cut 1 base from V and 3 bases from J; bases unmatched to any gene: 3. V is TRBV7-8 and J is TRBJ2-7; 7 nucleotides line up with TRBD2. What was sequenced was PBMCs. The clonotype comes from a woman aged 25 to 45 in good health and CMV-seronegative. The CDR3 DNA sequence: TGTGCCAGCAGCTTAGTGGCTAGCGGCTACGAGCAGTACTTC. Translation: CASSLVASGYEQYF.